This T cell receptor beta chain derives from a study of T cells in localized non-small cell lung cancer. Study-level findings and limits: The appearance of a median 57 of the top 100 tumor clones was seen in adjacent lung. Without multi-region sequencing, intratumor heterogeneity could not be excluded. A raised T cell density in blood coincided with lengthier overall survival.

This clone came up a few times. Its antigen is currently unknown. Profiling relied on immunoSEQ multiplex PCR, and the TCRdb table lists in-frame clones only, not all of them. The data show some 11,000 clones, around 83% seen once. This specimen consisted of peripheral blood, obtained before any cancer treatment. The receptor comes from a male donor older than 55 with stage I lung adenocarcinoma.

The CDR3, as DNA: TGTGCCATCAGTGACGGGCAGGGGGGCGATTCACCCCTCCACTTT. It yields the protein CAISDGQGGDSPLHF. The chain recombines TRBV10-3 with TRBJ1-6, with 7 bases fitting TRBD1. The CDR3 loop spans 15 amino acids. Germline V CDR1 and CDR2: ENHRY, SYGVKD. V lost 3 bases and J lost 8; bases outside the gene matches: 7.